This entry describes one TCR beta chain. Antigen: not known. The data were taken from a study of CD8 T cells in Susac syndrome. Overall study results and limits: The study conceded that relatively few individuals underwent its TCR sequencing and HLA analysis.

The CDR3 contains 12 residues. The RNA input was roughly 0.45 to 1 ug, and it was reverse transcribed with random hexamers. Each CDR3 protein gets one entry after TCRdb re-called the immunoSEQ multiplex PCR reads with MiXCR. This table holds about 130,000 distinct CDR3 sequences, around 95% found once. The sample comprised CD4+ T cells from PBMCs. The V call is TRBV21-1, the J call TRBJ2-7; TRBD1, the table's D call, lacks a check against the DNA. TRBV21-1 represents a pseudogene. The sequence was collected from a human donor in good health. This CDR3 reads CASSRTDGEQYF. The CDR3 DNA sequence: TGTGCCAGCAGCAGGACAGATGGCGAGCAGTACTTC.